The entry that follows covers one T cell receptor (beta chain) sequence. Its antigen has not been determined. One base away there is no much larger clone; base qualities are not given. Instrument used: Illumina HiSeq 1500. TCRdb reworked the public reads: Q25 trimming with fastp, MiXCR clone assembly, productive beta chains retained. Each CDR3 protein appears once, grouped with its most common genes and DNA. The sample contains about 110,000 distinct CDR3 sequences, 29% of them found a single time. The top ten hold about three quarters of the sample. The sample comes from a study of T cell repertoires in cytomegalovirus infection (dated by TCRdb to between 2018 and 2021). Broadly, across the study: Peptide stimulations targeted recently identified HLA-C-restricted CMV epitopes, whose presentation resists viral immunomodulation, together with well-studied HLA-B-restricted epitopes. Because public TCR beta signatures pointed to carriage of CMV infection together with the matching HLA type, the HLA type of each donor mattered for the analysis.

Here V drops 1 base and J drops 5 bases, and the junction holds 8 bases not matched to any gene. The CDR3 holds 15 amino acids from the cysteine to the phenylalanine. Just CDR3 DNA is preserved here, 45 bases in frame from base 1. Looking up the germline V gene yields CDR1 MGHRA and CDR2 YSYEKL. This specimen's treatment or condition label, interpreted: in vitro stimulation with specific CMV peptide epitopes to enrich CMV-specific T cells. Paper-wide results and their limitations: In the ex vivo response, HLA-C-restricted CMV-specific TCR beta clonotypes were dominant, and in two of eight donors the single most frequent clonotype came from this HLA-C-restricted group. In both this cohort and an independent cohort of approximately 350 donors, the cumulative frequency of public TCR beta family members distinguished carriers of CMV infection plus the relevant HLA type.

Sequences were derived from CD8+ T cells from cultured PBMCs, sampled from culture after CMV antigen stimulation. The receptor chain draws on TRBV4-1 and TRBJ2-7; TRBD1 fits 7 bases in the junction. This clonotype originated in a human donor in good health (CMV status not recorded). Some clones in this sample may be carry-over from other donors' samples. In nucleotide form, the sequence is TGCGCCAGCAGCCAAGTTACAGGGGATTTGAACGAGCAGTACTTC. It translates to CASSQVTGDLNEQYF.